The TCR beta chain under discussion was sequenced for a study of shared clonotypes between healthy human individuals (TCRdb year 2020). Looking at the study overall: Two women and three men aged 18 to 49 years were included in the cohort. For each donor, three plates each were used for CD4 naive and CD4 memory, two plates were used for CD8 naive, and one plate was used for CD8 memory. To estimate repertoire size and how much clonotype sharing occurs between individuals, the study deeply sequenced the blood TCR repertoires of five or six healthy adults. Different laboratories and diverse techniques were used to prepare libraries and sequence TCR repertoires, to increase sequencing depth and limit assay-specific biases. Each donor's leukapheresis produced roughly between about 0.9 and 9.5 billion PBMCs.

Using the deep immunoSEQ assay, multiplex PCR amplified TCR CDR3 regions from genomic DNA. For each cell subset, the extracted genomic DNA was distributed evenly across all wells of several immunoSEQ 96-well plates, and each plate served as one replicate. For sorted subsets, each replicate PCR was loaded with 200 to 250 ng genomic DNA, equivalent to 25,000 to 35,000 T cell genomes. Purified libraries were measured with a Qubit 3.0 fluorometer, size-checked on a Bioanalyzer 2100, and measured again with the KAPA Library Quantification kit. A separate single-read 150-cycle Illumina NextSeq 550 flow cell was used to sequence each immunoSEQ 96-well plate. The authors' pipeline ran thus. The immunoSEQ output contained only junctional sequences without quality scores, so filtering could not match that applied to full-length reads. To assign V/J genes and CDR3, sequences were annotated using PyIR, a Python wrapper for IgBLAST v1.9, with IMGT germline references. Reads were filtered out if the reads had weak V/J assignments (E-value above 1e-6), no CDR3, stop codons, out-of-frame junctions, or ambiguous translated residues. V3J clonotypes were defined as sequences sharing the same inferred V gene, J gene, and CDR3 amino acid sequence. Percentage overlap between repertoires was calculated by dividing the number of shared unique clonotypes by the size of the smaller repertoire. Repertoire richness was assessed with RTK rarefaction, the Chao1 estimator, and Recon v2.1 estimates of unobserved clonotypes. For all TCRbeta clonotypes obtained by the gDNA method from four donors, generation probabilities were computed with OLGA. Imported from immuneACCESS, the table was reduced by TCRdb to in-frame sequences with V and J called. These copies leave out some clones; in studies compared against another copy, an unresolved V gene accounts for under half, and the cause of the remainder is not known. V and J calls and clone size come straight from that table; D and trimming were deduced from the DNA. This sample lists 2,500,000 or so clones; under 95% were detected once. Roughly 0.39% of the sample lies in the top ten.

Beyond this particular receptor, the publication reports: Only blood was sampled, and tissue TCR repertoires likely differ from those in blood. Compared with non-shared clonotypes, the clonotypes found in all four sorted-subset donors had higher generation probabilities. Estimated clonotype richness was generally larger for naive than for memory subsets. Pairwise subsampling indicated that sequencing depth was expected to affect the degree of clonotype sharing among donors. Across four donors, roughly 5.4% of naive CD4, approximately 3.6% of naive CD8, approximately 2.5% of memory CD4, and roughly 0.4% of memory CD8 clonotypes were shared. Incomplete sequencing was indicated by rarefaction of sorted-subset datasets, despite the large sequencing depth. The small number of donors limited the genetic and exposure-history diversity represented.

Donors were healthy HIV-negative adults with no recently reported acute infections or vaccinations. Only Caucasian adults living in Nashville, Tennessee, USA were represented among the donors. CD4+ T cells were enriched by magnetic negative selection, after which naive cells were positively selected on CD45RA and the negative fraction was taken as the memory subset. After blood collection by leukapheresis, PBMCs were isolated using Ficoll-Histopaque density gradient centrifugation and then cryopreserved in the vapor phase of liquid nitrogen. Analytical flow cytometry was used to check the purity and quantity of each magnetically sorted T cell population. Genomic DNA was isolated from each sorted fraction and quantified by UV absorbance on a Nanodrop 2000c. Comments on this clone: Its specific antigen is unknown. Per-nucleotide qualities are absent, and no much larger clonotype sits a single base away.

CDR1 SNHLY and CDR2 FYNNEI were looked up in the germline V gene. Including cysteine and phenylalanine, the CDR3 has 14 amino acids. The retained sequence is limited to the CDR3, 42 bases, with the frame set at the first base. The trim is 4 bases for V and 5 bases for J, with a gap of 11 bases between the germline ends. Sequencing used naive CD4+ T cells from PBMCs. Sample cell subset or site, as interpreted from the label and publication: CD45RA+ positively selected. This clonotype originated in a man younger than 35 in good health. Some clones in this sample may be carry-over from other donors' samples. The V and J genes are TRBV2 and TRBJ1-4; no D gene call is confident. The nucleotides are TGTGCCAGCAGTGGGACTGTGGTAAATGAAAAACTGTTTTTT. This sequence encodes CASSGTVVNEKLFF. The full variable domain, completed from the reference TRBV2 and TRBJ1-4 proteins outside the CDR3, reads EPEVTQTPSHQVTQMGQEVILRCVPISNHLYFYWYRQILGQKVEFLVSFYNNEISEKSEIFDDQFSVERPDGSNFTLKIRSTKLEDSAMYFCASSGTVVNEKLFFGSGTQLSVL.